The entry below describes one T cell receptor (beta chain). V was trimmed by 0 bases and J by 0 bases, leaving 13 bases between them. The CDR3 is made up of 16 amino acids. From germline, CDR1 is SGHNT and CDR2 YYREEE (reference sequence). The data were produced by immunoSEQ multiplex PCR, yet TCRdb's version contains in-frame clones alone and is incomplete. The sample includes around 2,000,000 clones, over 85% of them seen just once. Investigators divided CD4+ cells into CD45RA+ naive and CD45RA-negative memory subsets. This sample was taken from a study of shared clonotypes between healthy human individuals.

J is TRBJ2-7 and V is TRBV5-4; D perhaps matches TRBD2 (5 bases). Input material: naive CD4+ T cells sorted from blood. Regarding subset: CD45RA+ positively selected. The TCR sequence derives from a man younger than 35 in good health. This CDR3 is CASSLGGSPPSYEQYF. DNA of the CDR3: TGTGCCAGCAGCTTGGGAGGGTCCCCTCCCTCCTACGAGCAGTACTTC.